This TCR beta chain derives from a study of T cell responses to AZD1222 COVID-19 vaccine. The study's findings and limits: Among the donors, most were white British and more were female, and clonal diversity was possibly underestimated. Spike-specific TCR breadth and depth rose after two AZD1222 doses.

Trimming left V 5 bases short and J 2 bases short, with 12 bases between. Germline lookup yields CDR1 MNHNY and CDR2 SVGAGI (reference sequence). The CDR3 is made up of 14 amino acids. Only one count was recorded for this clone. What it recognizes is unknown. The table came from immunoSEQ multiplex PCR; TCRdb's copy has only in-frame clones and leaves some out. Of roughly 120,000 clones in the sample, around nine tenths were seen once. This sequence was found in an adult in good health. This specimen was peripheral blood, taken on day 0 of AZD1222 vaccination. The chain is built from TRBV6-6 and TRBJ1-1; D remains ambiguous. The CDR3 DNA reads as TGTGCCAGCAGTGATAAGTTCAGAAACACTGAAGCTTTCTTT. It codes for CASSDKFRNTEAFF.